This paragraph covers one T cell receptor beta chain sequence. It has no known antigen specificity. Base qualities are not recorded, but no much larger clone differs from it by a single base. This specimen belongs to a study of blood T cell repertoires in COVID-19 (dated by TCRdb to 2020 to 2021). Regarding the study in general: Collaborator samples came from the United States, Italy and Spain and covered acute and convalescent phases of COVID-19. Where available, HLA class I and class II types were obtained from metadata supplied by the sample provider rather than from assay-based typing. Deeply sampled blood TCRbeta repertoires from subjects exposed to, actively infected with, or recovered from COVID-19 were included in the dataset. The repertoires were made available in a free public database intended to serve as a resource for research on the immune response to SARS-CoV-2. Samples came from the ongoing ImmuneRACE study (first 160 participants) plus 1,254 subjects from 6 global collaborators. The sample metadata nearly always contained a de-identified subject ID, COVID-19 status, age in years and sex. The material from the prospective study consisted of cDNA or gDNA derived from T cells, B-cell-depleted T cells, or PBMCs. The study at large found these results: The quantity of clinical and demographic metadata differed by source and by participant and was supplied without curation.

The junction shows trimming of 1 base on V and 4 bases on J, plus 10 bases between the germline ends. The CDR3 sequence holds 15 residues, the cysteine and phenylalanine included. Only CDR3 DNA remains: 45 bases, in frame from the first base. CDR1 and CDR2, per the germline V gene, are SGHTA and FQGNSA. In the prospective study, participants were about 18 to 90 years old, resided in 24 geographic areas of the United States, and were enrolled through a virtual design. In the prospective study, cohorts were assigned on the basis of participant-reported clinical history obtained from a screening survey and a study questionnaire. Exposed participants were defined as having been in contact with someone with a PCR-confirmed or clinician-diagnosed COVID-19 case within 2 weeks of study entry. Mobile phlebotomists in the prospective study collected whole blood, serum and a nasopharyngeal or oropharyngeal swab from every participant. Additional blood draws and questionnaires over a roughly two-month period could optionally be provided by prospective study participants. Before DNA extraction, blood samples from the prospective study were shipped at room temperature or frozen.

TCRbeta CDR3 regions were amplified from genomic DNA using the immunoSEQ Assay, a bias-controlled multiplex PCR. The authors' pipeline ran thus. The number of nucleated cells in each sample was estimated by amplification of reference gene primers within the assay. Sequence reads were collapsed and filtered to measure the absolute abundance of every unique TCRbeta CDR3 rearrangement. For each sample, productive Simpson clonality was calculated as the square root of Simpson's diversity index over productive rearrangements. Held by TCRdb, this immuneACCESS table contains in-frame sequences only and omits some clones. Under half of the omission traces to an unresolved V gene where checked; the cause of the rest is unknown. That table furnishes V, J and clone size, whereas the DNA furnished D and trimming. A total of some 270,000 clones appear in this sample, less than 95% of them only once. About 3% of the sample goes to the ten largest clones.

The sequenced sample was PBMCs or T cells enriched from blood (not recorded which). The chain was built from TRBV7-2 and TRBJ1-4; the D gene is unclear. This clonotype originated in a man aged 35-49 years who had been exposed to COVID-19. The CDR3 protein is CASSLGQAINEKLFF. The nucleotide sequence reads TGTGCCAGCAGCTTAGGTCAGGCGATTAATGAAAAACTGTTTTTT.